These 21 T cell receptor beta chains were sequenced from one sample in a study of cytomegalovirus exposure and HLA in healthy donors. PCR involved 60 Vbeta and 13 Jbeta primers. The repertoire was sequenced with immunoSEQ multiplex PCR; TCRdb's copy has only in-frame clones and lacks some. This sample's table reports approximately 43,000 clones. Sample: PBMCs. Receptors originate from a woman between 25 and 40 years old in good health and CMV-seronegative.

CDR3: CASSPSTGETQYF. CDR3 DNA sequence: TGTGCCAGCAGCCCCTCGACAGGAGAGACCCAGTACTTC. The chain is built from TRBV11-2 and TRBJ2-5; tentatively, D is TRBD1 (6 bases). V shed 5 bases and J shed 4 bases, with 11 bases lying between them. Germline-derived CDR1 and CDR2 are SGHAT and FQNNGV. The CDR3 extends over 13 amino acids.

The CDR3 loop is CASSASQGAYEQYF. CDR3 coding DNA: TGTGCCAGCAGCGCCTCACAGGGAGCCTACGAGCAGTACTTC. This chain links TRBV11-3 with TRBJ2-7; possibly TRBD1 for D (6 bases). This CDR3 region has 14 residues. V lost 5 bases and J 2 bases, leaving 13 bases between the germline ends. The V gene's germline CDR1 is SGHNT and CDR2 YENEEA.

The chain recombines TRBV29-1 with TRBJ1-1, with 8 bases aligning to TRBD1. The V gene end was trimmed by 2 bases and the J gene end by 11 bases; junction bases not matched to a gene: 10. Per germline, CDR1 SQVTM and CDR2 ANQGSEA. The CDR3 loop spans 13 amino acids. The CDR3 sequence: CSVERRTGTSAFF. In DNA, the CDR3 is TGCAGCGTTGAACGACGGACAGGGACTTCGGCTTTCTTT. Variable domain in full (rest from reference TRBV29-1 and TRBJ1-1): SAVISQKPSRDICQRGTSLTIQCQVDSQVTMMFWYRQQPGQSLTLIATANQGSEATYESGFVIDKFPISRPNLTFSTLTVSNMSPEDSSIYLCSVERRTGTSAFFGQGTRLTVV.

The chain recombines TRBV18 with TRBJ1-5, with 9 bases lining up with TRBD1. The germline gives CDR1 KGHSH, CDR2 LQKENI. V gave up 4 bases and J gave up 3 bases; unmatched junction bases: 4. CDR3 length: 15 residues. The CDR3 sequence is CASSRGQGSNQPQHF. CDR3 nucleotides: TGTGCCAGCTCACGGGGACAGGGTTCCAATCAGCCCCAGCATTTT.

This chain connects TRBV10-1 to TRBJ2-2; tentatively, D is TRBD2 (6 bases). The germline V gene encodes CDR1 WNHNN and CDR2 SYGVQD (reference sequence). V dropped 6 bases and J dropped 1 base, with 9 bases sitting between them. The length of the CDR3 is 14 residues. The CDR3 sequence: CASSRELNTGELFF. Here the CDR3 DNA reads TGCGCCAGCAGCCGGGAGCTGAACACCGGGGAGCTGTTTTTT.

The chain has TRBV5-1 and TRBJ2-7; 7 bases agree with TRBD1. Germline assignment: CDR1 SGHRS and CDR2 YFSETQ. V gave up 0 bases and J gave up 2 bases; unmatched junction bases: 5. The CDR3 runs 15 residues. The CDR3 DNA reads TGCGCCAGCAGCTTGGTGGGACAGCCCACCTACGAGCAGTACTTC. This translates into CASSLVGQPTYEQYF. The complete variable domain, with remaining parts taken from reference TRBV5-1 and TRBJ2-7, reads KAGVTQTPRYLIKTRGQQVTLSCSPISGHRSVSWYQQTPGQGLQFLFEYFSETQRNKGNFPGRFSGRQFSNSRSEMNVSTLELGDSALYLCASSLVGQPTYEQYFGPGTRLTVT.

The chain links TRBV29-1 to TRBJ1-2, with 10 bases matching TRBD1. The CDR3 is 16 residues long. Germline CDR1 and CDR2: SQVTM and ANQGSEA. CDR3 coding DNA: TGCACCAGCGAGGTAGAAAGGGACAGGGGAGGGGATGGCTACACCTTC. Encoded protein: CTSEVERDRGGDGYTF.

The chain employs TRBV9 and TRBJ1-2; D is possibly TRBD1 (5 bases). Trimming took off 3 bases at V and 8 bases at J, with 14 bases between the two ends. CDR1 SGDLS and CDR2 YYNGEE come from the germline V gene. The CDR3 is made up of 13 amino acids. The CDR3 here is CASSDLGGGGYTF. CDR3 sequence (DNA): TGTGCCAGCAGCGACCTGGGGGGTGGGGGCTACACCTTC.

The rearrangement uses TRBV19 and TRBJ1-5; D call uncertain. CDR1 is LNHDA, CDR2 SQIVND, per germline (reference sequence). The germline V and J ends were trimmed by 1 base and 5 bases, with 6 bases remaining between them. This CDR3 has 13 residues. The CDR3 sequence: CASSIGGDQPQHF. CDR3 bases: TGTGCCAGTAGTATAGGAGGAGATCAGCCCCAGCATTTT.

The chain carries TRBV4-1 and TRBJ2-1, with a weak D call TRBD2 (5 bases). Germline loops: CDR1 MGHRA, CDR2 YSYEKL. The germline V and J ends were trimmed by 3 bases and 2 bases, with 14 bases remaining between them. This CDR3 contains 16 residues. CDR3 coding DNA: TGCGCCAGCAGCCAGGTCGGGCGGGCTACCTACAATGAGCAGTTCTTC. This sequence encodes CASSQVGRATYNEQFF.

The chain recombines TRBV10-2 with TRBJ1-5, with no clear D. The CDR3 totals 13 residues. In germline, CDR1 is WSHSY, CDR2 SAAADI. The CDR3 coding sequence is TGCGCGACCAGAGCGGGTCTCGATCAGCCCCAGCATTTT. It translates to CATRAGLDQPQHF.

V usage is TRBV29-1 and J usage is TRBJ2-7; TRBD2 might be the D (6 bases). The V gene's germline CDR1 is SQVTM and CDR2 ANQGSEA. Trimming removed 7 bases from V and 2 bases from J, with 18 bases in between. This CDR3 spans 14 amino acids. The CDR3 DNA follows: TGCAGCGCTGTAAACGGACCGGGGGCCTACGAGCAGTACTTC. This translates into CSAVNGPGAYEQYF.

The V gene is TRBV9, the J gene TRBJ2-2; TRBD2 is a possible D gene (6 bases). Germline CDR1 is SGDLS and CDR2 is YYNGEE. V was clipped by 0 bases and J by 5 bases, with 11 bases between them. The CDR3 sequence is 15 residues long. The DNA for the CDR3 is TGTGCCAGCAGCGTAGCCGCTAGCGCTACCGGGGAGCTGTTTTTT. It is translated as CASSVAASATGELFF.

The V gene is TRBV5-4, the J gene TRBJ2-5; a weak D match, TRBD1 (5 bases). The CDR3 covers 13 residues. Germline CDR1 reads SGHNT; CDR2 reads YYREEE (reference sequence). Trimming cost V 4 bases and J 1 base, with 8 bases left between them. CDR3 coding DNA: TGTGCCAGCAGCCGGACAATCCAAGAGACCCAGTACTTC. This encodes CASSRTIQETQYF.

This chain connects TRBV30 to TRBJ1-3; 9 nucleotides match TRBD1. Germline CDR1 GTSNPN, CDR2 SVGIG (reference sequence). The CDR3 spans 17 residues. The junction had 10 bases not matched to a gene; V was cut back by 2 bases and J by 2 bases. CDR3 protein: CAWSQGIGTGPGNTIYF. The CDR3 DNA sequence: TGTGCCTGGAGTCAGGGTATCGGGACAGGGCCTGGAAACACCATATATTTT.

The chain is built from TRBV5-1 and TRBJ1-1; D not certain. V was pared by 6 bases and J by 6 bases, with 18 bases between. The CDR3 runs to 14 residues. Germline CDR1 SGHRS, CDR2 YFSETQ. CDR3 amino acids: CASNSNTGSAEAFF. Written as DNA, the CDR3 is TGCGCCAGCAACTCAAATACGGGGTCGGCTGAAGCTTTCTTT.

The chain recombines TRBV7-9 with TRBJ1-1, with unresolved D. The CDR3 has 15 amino acids. Trimming pared 5 bases from V and 0 bases from J, leaving 13 bases between. Germline CDR1 SEHNR, CDR2 FQNEAQ (reference sequence). The CDR3 loop is CASSIVTPMNTEAFF. CDR3 bases: TGTGCCAGCAGCATTGTGACACCGATGAACACTGAAGCTTTCTTT.

The V call is TRBV6-5, the J call TRBJ1-3; the D is unclear. Germline V lookup: CDR1 MNHEY, CDR2 SVGAGI. The ends were cut back, 5 bases at V and 4 bases at J, with 15 bases in the middle. The CDR3 runs to 15 residues. CDR3 DNA: TGTGCCAGCAGTGTATCGACGGGTTCCGGAAACACCATATATTTT. It codes for CASSVSTGSGNTIYF.

The chain couples TRBV18 to TRBJ2-4; 7 bases match TRBD1. This CDR3 is built from 13 residues. CDR1 and CDR2 from the germline V gene are KGHSH and LQKENI. The V segment lost 3 bases and the J segment 10 bases; nucleotides outside the gene matches: 6. Here the CDR3 DNA reads TGTGCCAGCTCACCGGGACAGCTAGTAATTCAGTACTTC. Translating it yields CASSPGQLVIQYF.

The chain recombines TRBV7-2 with TRBJ1-2; 8 bases align to TRBD1. This CDR3 is built from 13 residues. In germline, CDR1 is SGHTA, CDR2 FQGNSA. The V gene end was trimmed by 4 bases and the J gene end by 4 bases; junction bases not matched to a gene: 2. CDR3 nucleotide sequence: TGTGCCAGCAGCTCCGGACAGGGCTATGGCTACACCTTC. Its translation: CASSSGQGYGYTF.

The chain recombines TRBV4-3 with TRBJ2-3; the match to TRBD2 covers 11 bases. CDR3 size: 19 residues. The V and J ends lost 1 base and 0 bases, in that order; junction bases with no gene match: 9. Germline lookup yields CDR1 LGHNA and CDR2 YSLEER. The DNA of the CDR3 is TGCGCCAGCAGCCAAGGGGGGGTTAGCGGGAGGGCGAGCACAGATACGCAGTATTTT. Translation gives CASSQGGVSGRASTDTQYF.